This T cell receptor beta chain was observed in a study of monozygotic twins with inflammatory bowel disease. Eight reactions per sample, run separately, yielded cDNA. Both TCRalpha and TCRbeta cDNA were subjected to two nested PCRs lasting around 15 and 10 cycles. Reprocessing the 5' RACE reads, TCRdb reports a single entry for every CDR3 protein and omits DNA. The listing contains around 400,000 distinct CDR3 sequences. This CDR3 is 13 amino acids long. CDR1 and CDR2 (germline): MDHEN, SYDVKM. Note on this clonotype: Antigen specificity is unknown.

General observations from the study: Distinguishing T cell subtypes was not possible.

Material: blood. This TCR was recovered from a human donor with ulcerative colitis or Crohn's disease, or a healthy co-twin of an affected twin (not recorded which). J is TRBJ1-5 and V is TRBV28. The CDR3 protein is CAGGRVGNQPQHF.